This passage covers 18 T cell receptor beta chains from one sample sequenced in a study of T cell changes during pregnancy in multiple sclerosis. Generated by immunoSEQ multiplex PCR, the TCRdb table keeps only in-frame clones and is missing some. The profile shows 64,000 or so clones, 80% to 95% of them singletons. The sequenced sample was peripheral blood, obtained in the first trimester of pregnancy. These receptor sequences come from a female donor with multiple sclerosis, enrolled in a pregnancy study.

This clone was counted a single time. The CDR3 nucleotides read TGCGCCAGCAGCCAAGTAGGGGATGCAGATACGCAGTATTTT. Translating gives CASSQVGDADTQYF. V is TRBV4-1 and J is TRBJ2-3; weak D call: TRBD1 (5 bases). The V gene's germline CDR1 is MGHRA and CDR2 YSYEKL. V lost 1 base and J lost 4, with 9 bases in between. This CDR3 comprises 14 residues.

V gene TRBV7-9 combines with J gene TRBJ2-3, with TRBD2 identical over 9 bases. V gave up 5 bases and J gave up 5 bases; unmatched junction bases: 14. The CDR3 consists of 17 residues. In germline, CDR1 is SEHNR, CDR2 FQNEAQ (reference sequence). The CDR3: CASSQGEVAGVKDTQYF. For the CDR3, the DNA is TGTGCCAGCAGCCAGGGAGAGGTAGCGGGAGTGAAAGATACGCAGTATTTT.

V gene TRBV5-1 combines with J gene TRBJ2-7, with TRBD1 as a possible D gene (6 bases). CDR1 and CDR2 (germline): SGHRS, YFSETQ. The ends were cut back, 0 bases at V and 4 bases at J, with 11 bases in the middle. The CDR3 is 14 residues long. CDR3 loop: CASSLGLGGYEQYF. The CDR3 DNA is TGCGCCAGCAGCTTGGGTCTAGGGGGTTACGAGCAGTACTTC.

This chain links TRBV6-1 with TRBJ2-5; D is possibly TRBD2 (7 bases). The CDR3 has 13 amino acids. Germline-derived CDR1 and CDR2 are MNHNS and SASEGT. Trimming cost V 8 bases and J 0 bases, with 10 bases left between them. CDR3 nucleotides: TGTGCCAGCGGAGGGGGGGACCAAGAGACCCAGTACTTC. Its translation: CASGGGDQETQYF.

In this sample, this clone turned up once. This chain uses TRBV7-9 with TRBJ1-5; D not certain. The V end lost 5 bases, the J end lost 1 base, and 9 bases lay between the germline ends. In germline, CDR1 is SEHNR, CDR2 FQNEAQ (reference sequence). This CDR3 region has 14 residues. CDR3 in amino acids: CASSHPGSNQPQHF. CDR3 coding DNA: TGTGCCAGCAGCCACCCGGGGAGCAATCAGCCCCAGCATTTT. Combining the CDR3 with reference TRBV7-9 and TRBJ1-5 gives the whole variable domain DTGVSQNPRHKITKRGQNVTFRCDPISEHNRLYWYRQTLGQGPEFLTYFQNEAQLEKSRLLSDRFSAERPKGSFSTLEIQRTEQGDSAMYLCASSHPGSNQPQHFGDGTRLSIL.

The chain joins TRBV30 to TRBJ1-5, with 7 bases identical to TRBD1. V trimming: 0 bases; J trimming: 7 bases; junction bases outside the gene matches: 9. The length of the CDR3 is 15 residues. Germline CDR1 and CDR2: GTSNPN and SVGIG (reference sequence). CDR3 sequence reads: CAWSVLPGGRQPQHF. As DNA, the CDR3 is TGTGCCTGGAGTGTACTGCCAGGGGGTCGCCAGCCCCAGCATTTT.

The chain recombines TRBV4-1 with TRBJ2-1; 13 bases agree with TRBD2. The CDR3 totals 18 residues. CDR1 and CDR2 from the germline V gene are MGHRA and YSYEKL. V was pared by 1 base and J by 7 bases, with 10 bases of the junction left unmatched. The CDR3 loop reads CASSQGDPGTSGTNEQFF. In nucleotides, the CDR3 is TGCGCCAGCAGCCAAGGGGATCCCGGGACTAGCGGGACGAATGAGCAGTTCTTC.

Here the CDR3 reads CASSTSFGGFVYNEQFF. CDR3 nucleotides: TGTGCCAGCAGCACGAGCTTTGGAGGGTTTGTATACAATGAGCAGTTCTTC. This chain joins TRBV5-6 and TRBJ2-1; D is perhaps TRBD2 (6 bases). Trimming removed 4 bases at V and 4 bases at J, with 21 bases between. The CDR3 spans 17 residues. Germline lookup yields CDR1 SGHDT and CDR2 YYEEEE. The complete variable domain, with remaining parts taken from reference TRBV5-6 and TRBJ2-1, reads DAGVTQSPTHLIKTRGQQVTLRCSPKSGHDTVSWYQQALGQGPQFIFQYYEEEERQRGNFPDRFSGHQFPNYSSELNVNALLLGDSALYLCASSTSFGGFVYNEQFFGPGTRLTVL.

This clone was detected only a few times. The chain combines TRBV6-1 with TRBJ1-1; 7 nucleotides align to TRBD1. Looked up from germline, CDR1 is MNHNS and CDR2 is SASEGT. The CDR3 spans 14 residues. The V gene end was trimmed by 3 bases and the J gene end by 7 bases; junction bases not matched to a gene: 8. The DNA for the CDR3 is TGTGCCAGCAGTGACAGGGGGAATGGTGATGAAGCTTTCTTT. It codes for CASSDRGNGDEAFF.

The genes are TRBV13 and TRBJ2-5; the D is unclear. Germline lookup yields CDR1 PRHDT and CDR2 FYEKMQ (reference sequence). Trimming cost V 5 bases and J 2 bases, with 3 bases left between them. The CDR3 is 11 residues long. CDR3 in DNA: TGTGCCAGCAGCCTTCAAGAGACCCAGTACTTC. Translation gives CASSLQETQYF.

The J gene is TRBJ1-1, the V gene TRBV7-9; D remains ambiguous. CDR3 length: 13 amino acids. Looked up from germline, CDR1 is SEHNR and CDR2 is FQNEAQ (reference sequence). V gave up 3 bases and J gave up 11 bases, with 16 bases separating them. CDR3 coding DNA: TGTGCCAGCAGCTTGGCCCCAGGATCGGGGGCTTTCTTT. It translates to CASSLAPGSGAFF. Full variable domain (remainder filled in from reference TRBV7-9 and TRBJ1-1): DTGVSQNPRHKITKRGQNVTFRCDPISEHNRLYWYRQTLGQGPEFLTYFQNEAQLEKSRLLSDRFSAERPKGSFSTLEIQRTEQGDSAMYLCASSLAPGSGAFFGQGTRLTVV.

V usage is TRBV5-6 and J usage is TRBJ2-7, with 9 bases fitting TRBD2. The CDR3 is 16 residues long. Trimming at V came to 4 bases and at J to 6 bases, leaving 14 bases not matched to a gene. Germline V lookup: CDR1 SGHDT, CDR2 YYEEEE. CDR3 sequence reads: CASSAGSSGRSSEQYF. CDR3 coding DNA: TGTGCCAGCAGCGCGGGAAGTAGCGGGAGAAGCTCCGAGCAGTACTTC.

J is TRBJ1-2 and V is TRBV7-2; D is possibly TRBD1 (6 bases). Germline CDR1 is SGHTA and CDR2 is FQGNSA. The length of the CDR3 is 15 residues. Trimming stripped 3 bases from V and 3 bases from J, with 14 bases between. In nucleotides, the CDR3 is TGTGCCAGCAGCTTCCGGGACAACCATTACTATGGCTACACCTTC. Its protein product is CASSFRDNHYYGYTF.

The J gene is TRBJ1-2, the V gene TRBV7-2; a weak D match, TRBD1 (6 bases). Germline CDR1 SGHTA, CDR2 FQGNSA. The CDR3 covers 15 residues. V was cut by 3 bases and J by 4 bases, with 15 bases left in between. CDR3 bases: TGTGCCAGCAGCTTGGCCTTAGACAGGCTCTATGGCTACACCTTC. This gives the protein CASSLALDRLYGYTF.

The rearrangement uses TRBV7-2 and TRBJ2-1; TRBD2 might be the D (7 bases). V gave up 3 bases and J gave up 4 bases, with 13 bases separating them. CDR1 and CDR2 (germline): SGHTA, FQGNSA. The CDR3 has 15 amino acids. The CDR3 loop is CASSLGGQGYNEQFF. CDR3 coding DNA: TGTGCCAGCAGCTTGGGAGGGCAGGGGTACAATGAGCAGTTCTTC.

The V gene is TRBV2, the J gene TRBJ2-2; 8 positions match TRBD1. In germline, CDR1 is SNHLY, CDR2 FYNNEI. The trim removed 6 bases at V and 0 bases at J, leaving 6 bases unmatched. The CDR3 is 16 amino acids. The CDR3 nucleotides read TGTGCCAGCAGGATTGACAGGGGACCGAACACCGGGGAGCTGTTTTTT. Translated: CASRIDRGPNTGELFF.

This clone was seen many times. This rearrangement joins TRBV12-5 to TRBJ2-2, with 14 positions matching TRBD2. Trimming at V came to 0 bases and at J to 6 bases, leaving 15 bases not matched to a gene. The germline V gene encodes CDR1 LGHNT and CDR2 FRNRAP. The CDR3 loop spans 21 amino acids. The DNA for the CDR3 is TGTGCTAGTGGTTTGGTAAATCCCGGGACTAGCGGGAGAAGGGAGGCCGGGGAGCTGTTTTTT. This gives the protein CASGLVNPGTSGRREAGELFF.

The V and J genes are TRBV11-2 and TRBJ2-2; TRBD1 matches 7 bases. Germline trimming cut 1 base from V and 2 bases from J; bases unmatched to any gene: 7. The CDR3 runs to 17 residues. CDR1 SGHAT and CDR2 FQNNGV come from the germline V gene. The CDR3: CASSLAPRGRNTGELFF. The CDR3 DNA follows: TGTGCCAGCAGCTTAGCCCCCAGGGGGAGAAACACCGGGGAGCTGTTTTTT.